This TCR beta chain was recorded in a study of blood T cell repertoires in COVID-19. In the study overall: From the United States, Italy and Spain came samples of acute and convalescent COVID-19. T cells, B-cell-depleted T cells, or PBMCs supplied cDNA or gDNA.

V trimming: 6 bases; J trimming: 3 bases; junction bases outside the gene matches: 4. This CDR3 has 13 amino acids. Profiling relied on immunoSEQ multiplex PCR, and the TCRdb table lists in-frame clones only, not all of them. The sample shows 250,000 to 350,000 clones, about nine tenths of them seen only once. The TCR was taken from a woman between 45 and 65 years old who had recovered from COVID-19. The chain uses TRBV12-3 or TRBV12-4 and TRBJ2-7, with 8 bases identical to TRBD1. The specimen sequenced was peripheral blood. The CDR3 sequence is CASSHDRGYEQYF. The CDR3 DNA is TGTGCCAGCAGCCACGACAGGGGCTACGAGCAGTACTTC.